Here is one T cell receptor beta chain with its context. This record belongs to a study of shared clonotypes between healthy human individuals. Running of the assay took place at deep level. Using immunoSEQ multiplex PCR, the repertoire was profiled, and TCRdb retains in-frame clones only, with some absent. Seen here are around 690,000 clones, about 92% observed once, and the top ten hold approximately 35%. V was clipped by 5 bases and J by 1 base; unmatched bases: 3. Germline CDR1 and CDR2: MNHEY and SMNVEV (reference sequence). This CDR3 has 15 residues. The origin of this receptor is a man aged 18 to 29 in good health. Some clones in this sample may be carry-over from other donors' samples. V is TRBV27 and J is TRBJ2-7; 12 bases are a match to TRBD2. Sequenced material: memory CD8+ T cells from PBMCs. Subset reported: CD45RO+ cells pooled with CCR7-negative TemRA cells. The CDR3 spells CASSTTSGRSYEQYF. The CDR3 DNA sequence: TGTGCCAGCAGTACGACTAGCGGGAGATCCTACGAGCAGTACTTC.